A selection of T cell receptor beta chains follows, all from one sample in a study of T cells in Graves' hyperthyroidism and ophthalmopathy. Each CDR3 protein is one row after TCRdb ran MiXCR on the multiplex PCR reads. Counted here are about 380,000 distinct CDR3 sequences, approximately 18% occurring once; the ten biggest clones make up 40%. Source material: blood. These receptors originate from a man aged 18 to 35 with Graves' ophthalmopathy. Both conserved end residues are part of each CDR3. A D gene is named only where the DNA matches it firmly. Only part of the rows carry a size: once, few, many, or a class if the clone is expanded.

.	TRBJ1-6	TRBV14	.	TGTGCCAGCAGCCAGGGTAGGAATTCACCCCTCCACTTT	CASSQGRNSPLHF
few	TRBJ1-4	TRBV7-9	TRBD1	TGTGCCAGCAGTCTTCGGACAGGGGCCAATGAAAAACTGTTTTTT	CASSLRTGANEKLFF
few	TRBJ2-2	TRBV28	.	TGTGCCAGCAGTTACCCATGGGGGGCAACCGGGGAGCTGTTTTTT	CASSYPWGATGELFF
few	TRBJ2-1	TRBV25-1	.	TGTGCCAGCAGTGAAACCGCCTACAATGAGCAGTTCTTC	CASSETAYNEQFF
.	TRBJ2-1	TRBV9	.	TGTGCCAGCAGCGTAGATCGGGTAGGGGGGGGCCGCTCCTACAATGAGCAGTTCTTC	CASSVDRVGGGRSYNEQFF
many	TRBJ1-4	TRBV5-1	.	TGCGCCAGCAGCTTGGGCCCGACAGGTTCTAATGAAAAACTGTTTTTT	CASSLGPTGSNEKLFF
many	TRBJ2-5	TRBV6-1	.	TGTGCCAGCAGTGAAGGTGTCAGCTACCAAGAGACCCAGTACTTC	CASSEGVSYQETQYF
.	TRBJ2-7	TRBV19	.	TGTGCCAGTAGTATGGATTTGGGGCGGGGCCACGAGCAGTACTTC	CASSMDLGRGHEQYF
many	TRBJ2-7	TRBV10-1	.	TGCGCCAGCAGTGATGCAACAGAGTTCTACGAGCAGTACTTC	CASSDATEFYEQYF
many	TRBJ1-2	TRBV19	.	TGTGCCAGTCAAAGTAGGAGTAACTATGGCTACACCTTC	CASQSRSNYGYTF
.	TRBJ1-5	TRBV6-2/TRBV6-3	.	TGTGCCAGCAGTTACCCATCGAATCAGCCCCAGCATTTT	CASSYPSNQPQHF
.	TRBJ2-3	TRBV14	TRBD2	TGTGCCAGCAGCCAAGTAGCGGGGGGCAGGCCAGATACGCAGTATTTT	CASSQVAGGRPDTQYF
few	TRBJ2-3	TRBV14	.	TGTGCCAGCAGCCAAGTGGCAGGGAGTACAGATACGCAGTATTTT	CASSQVAGSTDTQYF
many	TRBJ2-3	TRBV29-1	.	TGCAGCGCCCCGACAGGAACTAGCACAGATACGCAGTATTTT	CSAPTGTSTDTQYF
many	TRBJ2-5	TRBV12-3/TRBV12-4	.	TGTGCCAGCAGTTTAGTAGGGATCCAAGAGACCCAGTACTTC	CASSLVGIQETQYF
.	TRBJ1-6	TRBV9	TRBD1	TGTGCCAGCAGCCCATCATCCAGACCGGGACAGGGGAGGAATTCACCCCTCCACTTT	CASSPSSRPGQGRNSPLHF
few	TRBJ1-3	TRBV11-2	TRBD1	TGTGCCAGCAGCTTCCAATCATTCTCGGGGACAGCGCTCTCTGGAAACACCATATATTTT	CASSFQSFSGTALSGNTIYF
many	TRBJ1-1	TRBV5-1	.	TGCGCCAGCAGCTTGGGGGCGGGGGGCCCGAACACTGAAGCTTTCTTT	CASSLGAGGPNTEAFF
many	TRBJ1-1	TRBV3-1	.	TGTGCCAGCACCACCATGAACACTGAAGCTTTCTTT	CASTTMNTEAFF
.	TRBJ2-2	TRBV6-4	TRBD2	TGTGCCAGCAGTGACTCGACTAGCGGGGGGGTGCGCGACACCGGGGAGCTGTTTTTT	CASSDSTSGGVRDTGELFF
.	TRBJ1-2	TRBV12-3/TRBV12-4	.	TGTGCCAGCAGCTTAGAAACAAAGAACTATGGCTACACCTTC	CASSLETKNYGYTF
many	TRBJ2-7	TRBV28	TRBD1	TGTGCCAGCAGTTCCTCGTTTTTGTGGGACAGGGGAGGGGGCTTCTACGAGCAGTACTTC	CASSSSFLWDRGGGFYEQYF